A selection of T cell receptor beta chains follows, all from one sample in a study of Ad26.COV2.S vaccination and SARS-CoV-2 variants. Data came from immunoSEQ multiplex PCR; TCRdb stores just in-frame clones and leaves some out. The data hold about 350,000 clones, with roughly 91% observed a single time. The input for sequencing was peripheral blood, taken in a trial of Ad26.COV2.S vaccine versus placebo. The receptors were sampled from a person between 18 and 60 years old who received the Ad26.COV2.S COVID-19 vaccine or a placebo. Both conserved end residues are part of each CDR3. The D gene is left open where the match is weak. Expanded clones get a size class; other rows say once, few or many, or leave the size out.

>TRBJ1-2|NA|NA|TRBV21-1
CASIPREGYTF
TGTGCCAGCATCCCGAGGGAGGGCTACACCTTC
>TRBJ2-7|NA|few|TRBV20-1
CSAREGYEQYF
TGCAGTGCTAGAGAGGGCTACGAGCAGTACTTC
>TRBJ1-1|NA|NA|TRBV5-5
CASSLIPQGTEAFF
TGTGCCAGCAGCTTGATTCCTCAGGGGACTGAAGCTTTCTTT
>TRBJ2-5|NA|NA|TRBV5-1
CASSFFGYAQETQYF
TGCGCCAGCAGCTTTTTCGGATACGCGCAAGAGACCCAGTACTTC
>TRBJ2-2|NA|few|TRBV12-5
CASAEGQLDTGELFF
TGTGCTAGTGCTGAGGGTCAGTTGGACACCGGGGAGCTGTTTTTT
>TRBJ2-1|NA|NA|TRBV9
CASSGSSYNEQFF
TGTGCCAGCAGCGGGTCTAGCTACAATGAGCAGTTCTTC
>TRBJ2-1|NA|NA|TRBV7-9
CASSFGDNEQFF
TGTGCCAGCAGTTTCGGGGACAATGAGCAGTTCTTC
>TRBJ1-4|NA|NA|TRBV25-1
CASSGQTDEKLFF
TGTGCCAGCAGTGGACAAACGGATGAAAAACTGTTTTTT
>TRBJ2-5|TRBD2|NA|TRBV6-5
CASGAGGQETQYF
TGTGCCAGCGGGGCGGGGGGGCAGGAGACCCAGTACTTC
>TRBJ2-7|TRBD1|NA|TRBV6-1
CASSELSGTGEFF
TGTGCCAGCAGTGAACTTTCCGGGACAGGGGAATTCTTC
>TRBJ2-5|TRBD1|NA|TRBV19
CASSDDRDVTETQYF
TGTGCCAGTAGCGACGACAGGGATGTGACGGAGACCCAGTACTTC
>TRBJ1-4|NA|few|TRBV5-5
CASSLAEDEKLFF
TGTGCCAGCAGCTTGGCCGAGGATGAAAAACTGTTTTTT
>TRBJ2-5|TRBD2|NA|TRBV6-5
CASRNGRVGQETQYF
TGTGCCAGCAGAAACGGGAGGGTAGGGCAAGAGACCCAGTACTTC
>TRBJ2-7|NA|NA|TRBV5-6
CASSLGGLENEQYF
TGTGCCAGCAGCTTAGGAGGGTTGGAAAACGAGCAGTACTTC
>TRBJ1-2|TRBD1|once|TRBV27
CASSFGGQGDGYTF
TGTGCCAGCAGTTTTGGGGGACAGGGAGATGGCTACACCTTC
>TRBJ2-7|NA|NA|TRBV6-2/TRBV6-3
CASSYPGYEQYF
TGTGCCAGCAGTTACCCGGGTTACGAGCAGTACTTC
>TRBJ2-2|NA|NA|TRBV6-5
CASLAPNTGELFF
TGTGCCAGCCTGGCCCCGAACACCGGGGAGCTGTTTTTT
>TRBJ2-7|NA|NA|TRBV7-2
CASSLFYEQYF
TGTGCCAGCAGCTTGTTCTACGAGCAGTACTTC
>TRBJ2-2|TRBD1|NA|TRBV15
CATGQGITGELFF
TGTGCCACCGGACAGGGAATCACCGGGGAGCTGTTTTTT
>TRBJ2-6|NA|NA|TRBV18
CASSPLAGMGANVLTF
TGTGCCAGCTCACCACTCGCAGGCATGGGGGCCAACGTCCTGACTTTC
>TRBJ1-5|NA|NA|TRBV19
CASKGLRNQPQHF
TGTGCCAGTAAAGGACTACGCAATCAGCCCCAGCATTTT
>TRBJ1-1|NA|NA|TRBV9
CASSYGQTRAEAFF
TGTGCCAGCAGCTATGGACAGACAAGGGCTGAAGCTTTCTTT
>TRBJ1-2|NA|NA|TRBV29-1
CSVDSTGHNYGYTF
TGCAGCGTAGATTCGACGGGACATAACTATGGCTACACCTTC
>TRBJ1-6|TRBD1|NA|TRBV4-3
CASSQQLTGGTYNSPLHF
TGCGCCAGCAGCCAACAATTGACAGGGGGAACTTATAATTCACCCCTCCACTTT
>TRBJ1-5|TRBD1|NA|TRBV28
CASSPPGQGNQPQHF
TGTGCCAGCAGTCCCCCCGGACAGGGGAATCAGCCCCAGCATTTT
>TRBJ2-3|NA|NA|TRBV20-1
CSAAQGTTQYF
TGCAGTGCTGCACAGGGTACTACGCAGTATTTT
>TRBJ2-2|NA|NA|TRBV29-1
CSVQTRGYTGELFF
TGCAGCGTCCAAACTCGGGGCTACACCGGGGAGCTGTTTTTT
>TRBJ1-5|TRBD1|NA|TRBV13
CASSLGGGGQPQHF
TGTGCCAGCAGCTTAGGGGGAGGGGGCCAGCCCCAGCATTTT
>TRBJ2-7|NA|NA|TRBV29-1
CSVELAYEQYF
TGCAGCGTTGAGTTGGCCTACGAGCAGTACTTC
>TRBJ2-5|TRBD2|NA|TRBV5-1
CASSIAGGQETQYF
TGCGCCAGCAGCATAGCGGGAGGGCAAGAGACCCAGTACTTC
>TRBJ2-1|NA|NA|TRBV5-4
CASSSGSGLYNEQFF
TGTGCCAGCAGCTCCGGGTCGGGGCTCTACAATGAGCAGTTCTTC
>TRBJ1-1|NA|NA|TRBV7-8
CASSSPGNTEAFF
TGTGCCAGCAGCTCCCCCGGGAACACTGAAGCTTTCTTT
>TRBJ1-2|NA|NA|TRBV6-5
CASSYGFGFYGYTF
TGTGCCAGCAGTTATGGGTTCGGTTTCTATGGCTACACCTTC
>TRBJ2-3|NA|NA|TRBV7-2
CASSPVGGGMDTQYF
TGTGCCAGCAGTCCAGTGGGGGGGGGCATGGATACGCAGTATTTT
>TRBJ1-3|NA|few|TRBV2
CASSEIGISGNTIYF
TGTGCCAGCAGTGAAATAGGGATCTCTGGAAACACCATATATTTT
>TRBJ2-2|TRBD2|NA|TRBV7-6
CASSGTSGMNTGELFF
TGTGCCAGCAGCGGGACTAGCGGGATGAACACCGGGGAGCTGTTTTTT
>TRBJ2-1|NA|NA|TRBV11-3
CASSPRKGGRNEQFF
TGTGCCAGCAGCCCCAGGAAGGGGGGAAGGAATGAGCAGTTCTTC
>TRBJ2-1|TRBD2|NA|TRBV29-1
CSVESALAGSYNEQFF
TGCAGCGTTGAATCTGCTCTAGCGGGATCCTACAATGAGCAGTTCTTC
>TRBJ2-7|NA|NA|TRBV5-1
CASSLAAGGSSEQYF
TGCGCCAGCAGCTTGGCCGCAGGGGGGTCGTCCGAGCAGTACTTC
>TRBJ2-1|TRBD1|once|TRBV5-1
CASSFAGQGSYNEQFF
TGCGCCAGCAGCTTTGCGGGACAGGGCTCCTACAATGAGCAGTTCTTC
>TRBJ1-1|NA|few|TRBV9
CASSAGALGTEAFF
TGTGCCAGCAGCGCAGGGGCGCTTGGCACTGAAGCTTTCTTT